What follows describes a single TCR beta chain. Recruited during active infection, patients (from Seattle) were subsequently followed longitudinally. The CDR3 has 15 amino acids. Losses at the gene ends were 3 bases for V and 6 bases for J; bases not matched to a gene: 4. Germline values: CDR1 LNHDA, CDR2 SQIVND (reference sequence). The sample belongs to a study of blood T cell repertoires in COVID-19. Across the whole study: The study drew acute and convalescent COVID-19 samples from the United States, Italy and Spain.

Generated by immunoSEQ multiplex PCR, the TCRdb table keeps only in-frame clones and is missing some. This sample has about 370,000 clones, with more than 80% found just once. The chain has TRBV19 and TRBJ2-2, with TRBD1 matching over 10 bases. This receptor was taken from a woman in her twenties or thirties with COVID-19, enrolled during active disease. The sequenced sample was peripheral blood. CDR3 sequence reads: CASSMGQGIAGELFF. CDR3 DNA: TGTGCCAGTAGTATGGGACAGGGGATCGCCGGGGAGCTGTTTTTT.